These 7 T cell receptor beta chains originate from one sample sequenced in a study of T cells in Graves' hyperthyroidism and ophthalmopathy. The CDR3 regions of TCR beta were amplified from RNA transcripts. HTBI primers were the set used in a first-round RT-PCR of the TCR CDR3. Using its own MiXCR run on the multiplex PCR reads, TCRdb lists one record per CDR3 protein. Of about 400,000 distinct CDR3 sequences listed, 15% to 18% were seen once; the top ten hold about a quarter. Sequencing used blood. The receptors originated from a woman aged 18-30 years with Graves' hyperthyroidism that later progressed to Graves' ophthalmopathy.

This clonotype was counted at least ten times. The V call is TRBV27, the J call TRBJ2-3; D is ambiguous. In germline, CDR1 is MNHEY, CDR2 SMNVEV (reference sequence). Trimming cost V 4 bases and J 0 bases, with 11 bases left between them. The CDR3 has 15 residues. The CDR3 coding sequence is TGTGCCAGCAGTTCCCCCCAAGTCAGCACAGATACGCAGTATTTT. This gives the protein CASSSPQVSTDTQYF.

This clonotype was detected ten times or more. This chain uses TRBV7-2 with TRBJ2-1; 8 bases map to TRBD2. This CDR3 has 16 residues. With V trimmed by 0 bases and J by 3 bases, 4 bases remained unmatched. Germline loops: CDR1 SGHTA, CDR2 FQGNSA. CDR3 DNA sequence: TGTGCCAGCAGCTTAGCGAACGGGAGGGGCTACAATGAGCAGTTCTTC. Protein: CASSLANGRGYNEQFF.

This clonotype was seen more than once but under ten times. V gene TRBV30 combines with J gene TRBJ2-7; perhaps TRBD1 as D (7 bases). V was pared by 3 bases and J by 1 base, with 16 bases between. Per germline, CDR1 GTSNPN and CDR2 SVGIG (reference sequence). The CDR3 spans 15 residues. CDR3 DNA: TGTGCCTGGAGAGGCAAGGCAGGGGGGTCCTACGAGCAGTACTTC. Protein product: CAWRGKAGGSYEQYF.

This clonotype was picked up a small number of times. The CDR3 reads CASSQEIDSLYNSPLHF. The CDR3 DNA follows: TGCGCCAGCAGCCAGGAGATCGACAGCCTCTATAATTCACCCCTCCACTTT. This chain joins TRBV4-3 and TRBJ1-6, with D tentatively TRBD1 (5 bases). CDR3 length: 17 amino acids. V was trimmed by 3 bases and J by 3 bases, leaving 15 bases between them. CDR1 is LGHNA, CDR2 YSLEER, per germline.

This clonotype has at least ten counts. Written as DNA, the CDR3 is TGCAGTGCTCCCCGACAGGGTATCACCTACGAGCAGTACTTC. As protein: CSAPRQGITYEQYF. The chain is built from TRBV20-1 and TRBJ2-7, with TRBD1 matching over 7 bases. The germline gives CDR1 DFQATT, CDR2 SNEGSKA (reference sequence). Germline trimming cut 5 bases from V and 2 bases from J; bases unmatched to any gene: 9. The CDR3 sequence is 14 residues long.

This clonotype was seen ten or more times. The gene calls are TRBV2 and TRBJ2-4; 13 nucleotides line up with TRBD2. The CDR3 consists of 18 residues. Germline V lookup: CDR1 SNHLY, CDR2 FYNNEI. V lost 5 bases to trimming and J lost 0 bases; unmatched junction nucleotides: 7. DNA for the CDR3: TGTGCCAGCAGTCCCGGGACTAGCGGGATTCGAGCCAAAAACATTCAGTACTTC. Translating it yields CASSPGTSGIRAKNIQYF.

This clonotype was seen repeatedly, ten times or more. This chain joins TRBV19 and TRBJ1-1; no definite D call. Germline CDR1 reads LNHDA; CDR2 reads SQIVND (reference sequence). Trimming pared 6 bases from V and 1 base from J, leaving 18 bases between. The CDR3 spans 16 residues. CDR3 coding DNA: TGTGCCAGTAGGCCATACCCGGACGGATCGAACACTGAAGCTTTCTTT. Translation: CASRPYPDGSNTEAFF.